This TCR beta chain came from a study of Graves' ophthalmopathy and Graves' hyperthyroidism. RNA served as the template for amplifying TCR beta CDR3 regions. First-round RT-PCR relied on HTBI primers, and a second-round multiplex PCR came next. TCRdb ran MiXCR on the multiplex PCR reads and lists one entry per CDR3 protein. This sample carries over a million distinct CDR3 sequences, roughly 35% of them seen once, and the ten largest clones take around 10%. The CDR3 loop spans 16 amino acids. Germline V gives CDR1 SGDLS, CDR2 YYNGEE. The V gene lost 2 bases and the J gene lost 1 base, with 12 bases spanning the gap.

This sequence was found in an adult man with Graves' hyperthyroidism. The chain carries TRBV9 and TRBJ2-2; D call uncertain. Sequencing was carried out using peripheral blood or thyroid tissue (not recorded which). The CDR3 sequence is CASSVNRHMNTGELFF. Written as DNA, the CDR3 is TGTGCCAGCAGCGTTAACCGGCATATGAACACCGGGGAGCTGTTTTTT.